These T cell receptor beta chains were read from a single sample in a study of T cell repertoires in cytomegalovirus infection. TCRdb re-called the reads with MiXCR, one entry per CDR3 protein. This repertoire shows 740,000 or so distinct CDR3 sequences, approximately 34% found once; its top ten account for around 2.8%. Material for sequencing was PBMCs. Receptor source: a human donor in good health (CMV status not recorded). Some clones in this sample may be carry-over from other donors' samples. Each CDR3 is given with its conserved first and last residue. Fields, in order: J gene, V gene, clone size, D gene, CDR3 DNA, CDR3 protein. A D gene is named only where the DNA matches it firmly. Clone size is shown for a subset of rows, as once, few, many or a class of expanded clone.

TRBJ1-1	TRBV27	few	TRBD1	TGTGCCAGCAGTTTAACACAGGGGTTGAGCACTGAAGCTTTCTTT	CASSLTQGLSTEAFF
TRBJ2-5	TRBV30	once	-	TGTGCCTGGAGCCTAGTCTTTGGGGAGACCCAGTACTTC	CAWSLVFGETQYF
TRBJ2-1	TRBV7-6	few	-	TGTGCCAGCAGTCTCTCGTCCGGGGTCGAGCAGTTCTTC	CASSLSSGVEQFF
TRBJ2-7	TRBV5-1	-	TRBD2	TGCGCCAGCAGCGGTCGGGAGGCGGGATTCTACGAGCAGTACTTC	CASSGREAGFYEQYF
TRBJ2-7	TRBV18	-	TRBD2	TGTGCCAGCTCACCACCGGGACTAGCGGGTCTCTACGAGCAGTACTTC	CASSPPGLAGLYEQYF
TRBJ2-1	TRBV20-1	-	-	TGCAGTGCTAGGGGGGTAGCTTCAATCTCCTACAATGAGCAGTTCTTC	CSARGVASISYNEQFF
TRBJ1-6	TRBV7-6	many	-	TGTGCCAGCAGCTTAGTGGCCCTCTCCTATAATTCACCCCTCCACTTT	CASSLVALSYNSPLHF
TRBJ2-7	TRBV20-1	-	-	TGCAGTGCCCCAAGGGCGTCCCGCGGCGAGCAGTACTTC	CSAPRASRGEQYF
TRBJ1-2	TRBV15	-	-	TGTGCCACCAGCAGAGATCCCAAAACCTATGGCTACACCTTC	CATSRDPKTYGYTF
TRBJ1-5	TRBV29-1	-	-	TGCAGCGTTGGGAGGGTGGGTCAGCCCCAGCATTTT	CSVGRVGQPQHF
TRBJ1-1	TRBV6-1	many	TRBD1	TGTGCCAGCAGTTCTAAAGGGGGCTTTGAAGCTTTCTTT	CASSSKGGFEAFF
TRBJ1-5	TRBV19	many	TRBD1	TGTGCCAGTAGCGGACAGGCCGCCGGGGATCAGCCCCAGCATTTT	CASSGQAAGDQPQHF
TRBJ2-3	TRBV28	-	TRBD2	TGTGCCAGCAGTGCGGGGGGGGCAGATACGCAGTATTTT	CASSAGGADTQYF
TRBJ2-7	TRBV9	once	-	TGTGCCAGCAGCGTAGGGGAGGAACGCTACGAGCAGTACTTC	CASSVGEERYEQYF
TRBJ2-3	TRBV5-4	-	TRBD2	TGTGCCAGCACCCATGGGACTAGCGGATCAAGCGATACGCAGTATTTT	CASTHGTSGSSDTQYF
TRBJ2-1	TRBV7-2	few	TRBD1	TGTGCCAGCAGCTCAGACAGGGACCCCTACAATGAGCAGTTCTTC	CASSSDRDPYNEQFF
TRBJ2-3	TRBV7-7	many	TRBD1	TGTGCTAGCAGCACCGGGACAGGGGCCACAGATACGCAGTATTTT	CASSTGTGATDTQYF
TRBJ1-6	TRBV7-2	many	-	TGTGCCAGCAGCTTAGGGTGGCGCGGGGGCAGGAATTCACCCCTCCACTTT	CASSLGWRGGRNSPLHF
TRBJ2-1	TRBV11-1	-	TRBD2	TGTGCCAGCAGCTTGAGAGGAGCGGGGGACAATGAGCAGTTCTTC	CASSLRGAGDNEQFF
TRBJ1-5	TRBV10-3	-	-	TGTGCCATCAGCGGATACAGGGATAGCAATCAGCCCCAGCATTTT	CAISGYRDSNQPQHF
TRBJ1-2	TRBV29-1	once	-	TGCAGCGTTGGGCACGGAAACTATGGCTACACCTTC	CSVGHGNYGYTF
TRBJ2-7	TRBV27	-	-	TGTGCCAGCAGGGTGGCAGGGACCTACGAGCAGTACTTC	CASRVAGTYEQYF
TRBJ2-2	TRBV6-1	-	TRBD2	TGTGCCAGCAGCCACGGGGGGGGCACCGGGGAGCTGTTTTTT	CASSHGGGTGELFF
TRBJ2-7	TRBV27	few	-	TGTGCCAGCAGTTTATTTTCGCTAGGGCAGGGCATGAGGGAGCAGTACTTC	CASSLFSLGQGMREQYF
TRBJ2-1	TRBV29-1	-	TRBD2	TGCAGCGTTGATCGGACTAGCGGGGCCAGCTCCTACAATGAGCAGTTCTTC	CSVDRTSGASSYNEQFF
TRBJ1-6	TRBV7-6	few	-	TGTGCCAGCAGCTTACAGGGAGGCAGTTCACCCCTCCACTTT	CASSLQGGSSPLHF
TRBJ2-5	TRBV20-1	-	-	TGCAGTGCTAGAGGGCCGGGCGAGACCCAGTACTTC	CSARGPGETQYF
TRBJ1-3	TRBV4-2	-	-	TGTGCCAGCAGCCAAGATGGGCAAATCTCTGGAAACACCATATATTTT	CASSQDGQISGNTIYF
TRBJ1-1	TRBV6-1	medium-sized	-	TGTGCCAGCAAACCGTTACAGGGCACCGAAGCTTTCTTT	CASKPLQGTEAFF
TRBJ2-1	TRBV28	few	TRBD2	TGTGCCAGCAGTTTATCGGGGACTAGCGGACAATACAATGAGCAGTTCTTC	CASSLSGTSGQYNEQFF
TRBJ1-5	TRBV7-2	-	TRBD1	TGTGCCAGCAGCGCGACGGGCAGGGGGAATCAGCCCCAGCATTTT	CASSATGRGNQPQHF
TRBJ1-4	TRBV7-2	few	-	TGTGCCAGCGCCGAAAGGTTGGGGGGGACTGAAAAACTGTTTTTT	CASAERLGGTEKLFF
TRBJ2-7	TRBV7-3	many	TRBD1	TGTGCCAGCAGCCTGGACAGGGGCCCATACGAGCAGTACTTC	CASSLDRGPYEQYF
TRBJ1-1	TRBV9	few	-	TGTGCCAGCAGCGTCTCGACCAGTCCGAACACTGAAGCTTTCTTT	CASSVSTSPNTEAFF
TRBJ2-3	TRBV6-6	-	-	TGTGCCAGCAGTCCCCACGGGGCCTCTAGCACAGATACGCAGTATTTT	CASSPHGASSTDTQYF
TRBJ2-1	TRBV12-5	many	-	TGTGCTAGTGGTTCATACCAGAAGCAGTTCTTC	CASGSYQKQFF
TRBJ1-2	TRBV4-1	-	-	TGCGCCAGCAGCCATCGCCCCGGAGATGACTATGGCTACACCTTC	CASSHRPGDDYGYTF
TRBJ1-6	TRBV28	-	-	TGTGCCAGCAGTCCTTCGCGCGTCTATAATTCACCCCTCCACTTT	CASSPSRVYNSPLHF
TRBJ1-2	TRBV12-3/TRBV12-4	-	TRBD1	TGTGCCAGCAGCCCGACAGGGCCACCACTAAACTATGGCTACACCTTC	CASSPTGPPLNYGYTF
TRBJ1-5	TRBV15	once	TRBD1	TGTGCCACCAGCAGAGGAACCGGGACAGGGGGTCAGCCCAAGCATTTT	CATSRGTGTGGQPKHF
TRBJ1-5	TRBV27	few	-	TGTGCCAGCAGTTCCCGGCCGGAGCAGCCCCAGCATTTT	CASSSRPEQPQHF
TRBJ1-6	TRBV7-2	many	TRBD1	TGTGCCAGCAGCCACCGGGACAGGGTGAATTCACCCCTCCACTTT	CASSHRDRVNSPLHF
TRBJ2-7	TRBV7-2	-	TRBD1	TGTGCCAGCAGCCATAGGCGGGACAGGGATCGCGAGCAGTACTTC	CASSHRRDRDREQYF
TRBJ2-7	TRBV20-1	few	-	TGCAGTGCTAGGACCGGGAGCGGAACCTACGAGCAGTACTTC	CSARTGSGTYEQYF
TRBJ2-7	TRBV20-1	-	TRBD2	TGCAGTGGGGGAAGGAGCGGGGGCTACGAGCAGTACTTC	CSGGRSGGYEQYF
TRBJ2-6	TRBV14	few	-	TGTGCCAGCAGCCAAGAGACCCCCTCTGGGGCCAACGTCCTGACTTTC	CASSQETPSGANVLTF
TRBJ2-1	TRBV7-4	many	TRBD2	TGTGCCAGCAGCTTAACTAGCGGGGACTACAATGAGCAGTTCTTC	CASSLTSGDYNEQFF
TRBJ1-5	TRBV6-1	few	-	TGTGCCAGCAGTGAAGCTCGGCAGGGTCGAGGGCAGCCCCAGCATTTT	CASSEARQGRGQPQHF
TRBJ2-2	TRBV14	-	TRBD1	TGTGCCAGCAGCGGGGGACAGATTAACACCGGGGAGCTGTTTTTT	CASSGGQINTGELFF